What follows describes a single TCR beta chain. Germline values: CDR1 KGHSH, CDR2 LQKENI. CDR3 length: 14 amino acids. With V trimmed by 8 bases and J by 4 bases, 2 bases remained unmatched. Libraries were prepared by immunoSEQ multiplex PCR; TCRdb keeps only in-frame clonotypes and omits some of them. The sample records under 600,000 clones, more than 95% being singletons. The sample belongs to a study of shared clonotypes between healthy human individuals. Sequencing was done on a sample of naive CD4+ T cells sorted from blood. Noted subset: CD45RA+ positively selected. This chain connects TRBV18 to TRBJ2-1, with 13 bases identical to TRBD2. The origin of this receptor is a woman aged 25 to 39 in good health. In nucleotides, the CDR3 is TGTGCCAGCCGGACTAGCGGGAGATACAATGAGCAGTTCTTC. This codes for CASRTSGRYNEQFF.